This is a list of T cell receptor beta chains from one sample in a study of early T cells in non-severe SARS-CoV-2 infection. From the 5' RACE reads, TCRdb called clonotypes with MiXCR, one entry per CDR3 protein. The sample holds over 45,000 distinct CDR3 sequences; about 6.1% are singletons and the top ten take about 5.8%. This specimen was whole blood, taken at baseline. The receptor set was obtained from an adult who was a healthcare worker with PCR-confirmed SARS-CoV-2 infection or an uninfected control (not recorded which). The CDR3 runs from the conserved cysteine through the conserved F or W.

CDR3 | J | V
CASSKYGNTEAFF | TRBJ1-1 | TRBV7-3
CASSLQVGYGYTF | TRBJ1-2 | TRBV7-2
CSASVLASGARGYNEQFF | TRBJ2-1 | TRBV20-1
CASRRGGGGTSYEQYF | TRBJ2-7 | TRBV28
CSVEHGADTQYF | TRBJ2-3 | TRBV29-1
CSAGDRVAKNIQYF | TRBJ2-4 | TRBV20-1
CASSPPNALDTQYF | TRBJ2-3 | TRBV18
CATSDPAGTDTQYF | TRBJ2-3 | TRBV24-1
CAIRDSDHETQYF | TRBJ2-5 | TRBV10-3
CASSPPGQGMQFF | TRBJ2-1 | TRBV18
CSASSGPSGADTQYF | TRBJ2-3 | TRBV20-1
CASSWDRWDNEQFF | TRBJ2-1 | TRBV5-6
CASSYFGHLTGELFF | TRBJ2-2 | TRBV6-5
CASSLALDGHNYNEQFF | TRBJ2-1 | TRBV7-2
CASSFSYNSPLHF | TRBJ1-6 | TRBV12-3/TRBV12-4
CASSPQGYDLQETQYF | TRBJ2-5 | TRBV4-2
CASSLLRASGGPQETQYF | TRBJ2-5 | TRBV12-3/TRBV12-4
CAISESMASGGSTDTQYF | TRBJ2-3 | TRBV10-3
CAWTGGGKNIQYF | TRBJ2-4 | TRBV30
CASSSPPEDTQYF | TRBJ2-3 | TRBV7-2
CASSPRGETQYF | TRBJ2-5 | TRBV27
CASSLDWDLNEKLFF | TRBJ1-4 | TRBV5-1
CASSLDGRRQYF | TRBJ2-7 | TRBV5-4
CASSLYGEGANVLTF | TRBJ2-6 | TRBV28
CASSPLAYNEQFF | TRBJ2-1 | TRBV4-2
CASSAFTSGGLESSYNEQFF | TRBJ2-1 | TRBV7-8
CASSSYREMDTEAFF | TRBJ1-1 | TRBV27
CASSADRATEAFF | TRBJ1-1 | TRBV2
CASSPARGGLDGYTF | TRBJ1-2 | TRBV7-3
CSGEGHRETQYF | TRBJ2-5 | TRBV20-1
CASSPGVNTIYF | TRBJ1-3 | TRBV6-5
CAISESTGSTDTQYF | TRBJ2-3 | TRBV10-3
CSGQGSSYNSPLHF | TRBJ1-6 | TRBV20-1
CASSDRLNEKLFF | TRBJ1-4 | TRBV10-2
CASSRWTGGKNTGELFF | TRBJ2-2 | TRBV18
CASSLETPNTEAFF | TRBJ1-1 | TRBV5-1